These 8 T cell receptor beta chains were sequenced from one sample in a study of blood T cells in healthy people across ages. Then a second PCR, running roughly 7 to 11 cycles, was carried out with a sample-barcoded 5' primer and a J-beta primer mix. One entry per CDR3 protein, called by TCRdb with MiXCR from the 5' RACE reads. Of around 1.7 million distinct CDR3 sequences in the sample, roughly 28% are singletons; the top ten hold more than 6%. The material sequenced was blood. The receptors derive from a woman aged 30 to 39 in good health.

This clonotype has a handful of counts. The chain uses TRBV6-6 and TRBJ2-3; 13 positions agree with TRBD2. The length of the CDR3 is 15 residues. CDR1 and CDR2 (germline): MNHNY, SVGAGI (reference sequence). After removal of 7 bases from V and 1 base from J, the junction contained 2 bases not matched to a gene. The CDR3 sequence: CASNGLAGGTDTQYF. The CDR3 nucleotides are TGTGCCAGCAACGGACTAGCGGGGGGCACAGATACGCAGTATTTT.

The V gene is TRBV3-1, the J gene TRBJ2-3; TRBD2 matches at 10 bases. V lost 5 bases and J lost 6; bases outside the gene matches: 8. The CDR3 extends over 15 amino acids. In germline, CDR1 is LGHDT, CDR2 YNNKEL (reference sequence). Here the CDR3 DNA reads TGTGCCAGCAGCTTTCAGGGGACTAGCGAGGATACGCAGTATTTT. Translated: CASSFQGTSEDTQYF.

There are a few counts of this clonotype. The rearrangement links TRBV14 to TRBJ1-2, with D uncertain. CDR3 length: 16 amino acids. Germline lookup yields CDR1 SGHDN and CDR2 FVKESK. Trimming stripped 4 bases from V and 4 bases from J, with 19 bases between. The DNA for the CDR3 is TGTGCCAGCAGCCTGCTCCTTGGGAGGAGCCCCTATGGCTACACCTTC. This codes for CASSLLLGRSPYGYTF.

This clonotype has more than one count but fewer than ten. CDR3 in amino acids: CASRRTVGQPQHF. CDR3 sequence (DNA): TGTGCCAGCAGACGGACAGTAGGGCAGCCCCAGCATTTT. The chain recombines TRBV6-5 with TRBJ1-5; D is possibly TRBD1 (6 bases). The V and J ends lost 6 bases and 7 bases respectively, with 13 bases between them. The CDR3 loop spans 13 amino acids. From germline, CDR1 is MNHEY and CDR2 SVGAGI.

Note on this clonotype: A much more abundant neighbour one base away suggests this may be a read error. This chain links TRBV27 with TRBJ2-1, with no clear D. V gave up 3 bases and J gave up 12 bases, with 27 bases separating them. CDR1 MNHEY and CDR2 SMNVEV come from the germline V gene (reference sequence). The CDR3 is made up of 17 amino acids. This chain's CDR3 is CASSFYGVKQLSHGQFF. In DNA form, the CDR3 reads TGTGCCAGCAGTTTTTACGGTGTTAAACAGTTGTCCCATGGGCAGTTCTTC.

This sequence joins TRBV29-1 and TRBJ2-5, with D perhaps given as TRBD1 or TRBD2 (5 bases each). V dropped 4 bases and J dropped 7 bases, with 13 bases sitting between them. The CDR3 has 12 residues. Germline lookup yields CDR1 SQVTM and CDR2 ANQGSEA. The CDR3: CSVGGLQGTQYF. CDR3 nucleotide sequence: TGCAGCGTTGGAGGGCTGCAGGGGACCCAGTACTTC.

The rearrangement joins TRBV5-1 to TRBJ2-3; 7 bases line up with TRBD1. The CDR3 runs to 15 residues. The germline gives CDR1 SGHRS, CDR2 YFSETQ. The V gene end was trimmed by 0 bases and the J gene end by 8 bases; junction bases not matched to a gene: 9. The CDR3 is CASSLAPDRVGTQYF. CDR3 sequence (DNA): TGCGCCAGCAGCTTGGCCCCCGACAGGGTTGGTACGCAGTATTTT.

The rearrangement joins TRBV20-1 to TRBJ2-3, with 9 positions matching TRBD2. Trimming cost V 0 bases and J 6 bases; bases outside gene matches: 10. Germline CDR1 is DFQATT and CDR2 is SNEGSKA (reference sequence). The length of the CDR3 is 16 residues. Here the CDR3 reads CSARDSGGGGVDTQYF. CDR3 nucleotide sequence: TGCAGTGCTAGAGATAGTGGTGGCGGGGGGGTTGATACGCAGTATTTT.